This entry features one TCR beta chain sequence. Source study methods: Counts of nucleated cells, estimated from reference gene primer amplification, were obtained. Using immunoSEQ multiplex PCR, the repertoire was profiled, and TCRdb retains in-frame clones only, with some absent. The V and J calls and clone size are taken from that table; D and trimming were inferred from the DNA. This sample has 150,000 to 200,000 clones, with roughly 80% found just once. These data belong to a study of blood T cell repertoires in COVID-19. This CDR3 comprises 13 residues. Germline V gene lookup returns CDR1 LNHDA and CDR2 SQIVND (reference sequence). V gave up 6 bases and J gave up 6 bases; unmatched junction bases: 4. Cohort allocation depended upon clinical history that participants reported.

The sequenced sample consisted of PBMCs or T cells enriched from blood (not recorded which). The V gene is TRBV19, the J gene TRBJ1-5; TRBD1 agrees at 8 bases. This clonotype originated in a woman aged 50 to 65 who had recovered from COVID-19. CDR3 amino acids: CASRTGAAQPQHF. CDR3 sequence (DNA): TGTGCCAGTAGGACAGGGGCCGCTCAGCCCCAGCATTTT.